A selection of T cell receptor beta chains follows, all from one sample in a study of T-cell reconstitution after alpha-beta-depleted transplantation in children. TCRdb fed the PCR reads into MiXCR, producing one record per CDR3 protein. Of 530,000 or so distinct CDR3 sequences listed, roughly 27% were seen once; the top ten hold 30% to 40%. Material: PBMCs, obtained before TCRalphabeta/CD19-depleted stem cell transplant. The source is a boy under three years old with Wiskott-Aldrich syndrome, due to receive a stem cell transplant. Each CDR3 is given with its conserved first and last residue. A D gene is named only where the DNA matches it firmly. The size field is filled for only some rows; it gives once, few, many or a size class.

CDR3	DNA	D	size	V	J
CASTRTGTTEAFF	TGTGCCAGCACCCGGACAGGGACCACTGAAGCTTTCTTT	TRBD1	few	TRBV6-1	TRBJ1-1
CASSLGQGTNTQYF	TGTGCCAGCAGTTTGGGACAGGGGACAAATACGCAGTATTTT	TRBD1	NA	TRBV12-3/TRBV12-4	TRBJ2-3
CASSLGALAGGNNEQFF	TGCGCCAGCAGCTTGGGGGCTTTGGCGGGAGGTAACAATGAGCAGTTCTTC	TRBD2	NA	TRBV5-1	TRBJ2-1
CASSEEVSNQPQHF	TGTGCCAGCAGTGAGGAGGTTAGCAATCAGCCCCAGCATTTT	NA	NA	TRBV6-1	TRBJ1-5
CASSQEVAGGGNTDTQYF	TGTGCCAGCAGCCAAGAGGTAGCGGGAGGGGGCAACACAGATACGCAGTATTTT	TRBD2	few	TRBV4-2	TRBJ2-3
CASSQASGTTLSYEQYF	TGCGCCAGCAGCCAAGCTTCCGGGACTACCCTCTCCTACGAGCAGTACTTC	TRBD2	once	TRBV4-1	TRBJ2-7
CASSLALAGTGEQYF	TGTGCCAGCAGCTTAGCTCTAGCGGGAACTGGCGAGCAGTACTTC	TRBD2	NA	TRBV7-2	TRBJ2-7
CASSPPGRVTDTQYF	TGTGCCAGCAGTCCACCGGGAAGGGTCACAGATACGCAGTATTTT	NA	few	TRBV12-3/TRBV12-4	TRBJ2-3
CACSGGLAGLTSSYNEQFF	TGTGCCTGCAGCGGCGGACTAGCGGGACTAACGAGCTCCTACAATGAGCAGTTCTTC	TRBD2	NA	TRBV3-1	TRBJ2-1
CASSLALGGPLSNEQFF	TGTGCCAGCAGCTTAGCATTGGGAGGCCCCTTAAGCAATGAGCAGTTCTTC	NA	few	TRBV7-2	TRBJ2-1
CATSDTSGSASGELFF	TGTGCCACCAGTGATACTAGCGGGAGTGCCTCCGGGGAGCTGTTTTTT	TRBD2	NA	TRBV24-1	TRBJ2-2
CASTYKTSGFQETQYF	TGTGCCAGCACCTACAAGACTAGCGGGTTTCAAGAGACCCAGTACTTC	TRBD2	few	TRBV6-5	TRBJ2-5
CSARLAGGPTEQYF	TGCAGTGCTAGACTAGCGGGAGGGCCGACCGAGCAGTACTTC	TRBD2	few	TRBV20-1	TRBJ2-7
CSAVRGNQPQHF	TGCAGTGCCGTCCGGGGAAACCAGCCCCAGCATTTT	NA	NA	TRBV20-1	TRBJ1-5
CASSLMGSPYEQYF	TGTGCCAGCAGTTTAATGGGGAGTCCCTACGAGCAGTACTTC	NA	NA	TRBV27	TRBJ2-7
CSARSVSKNIQYF	TGCAGTGCTAGATCCGTATCCAAAAACATTCAGTACTTC	NA	NA	TRBV20-1	TRBJ2-4
CSVSLGGSYDTQYF	TGCAGCGTCTCGCTGGGCGGGAGTTATGATACGCAGTATTTT	TRBD2	NA	TRBV29-1	TRBJ2-3
CASSFGDNEQFF	TGCGCCAGCAGCTTTGGCGACAATGAGCAGTTCTTC	NA	NA	TRBV5-1	TRBJ2-1
CASSRGGTSYEQYF	TGCGCCAGCAGCCGGGGCGGTACTTCCTACGAGCAGTACTTC	NA	NA	TRBV5-1	TRBJ2-7
CSARVPSGSRWETQYF	TGCAGTGCTAGAGTCCCTAGCGGGAGTAGGTGGGAGACCCAGTACTTC	TRBD2	few	TRBV20-1	TRBJ2-5
CSIVLGGQETQYF	TGCAGCATTGTCCTCGGGGGGCAAGAGACCCAGTACTTC	TRBD2	NA	TRBV29-1	TRBJ2-5
CATSRDPRQAGNTIYF	TGTGCCACCAGCAGAGACCCGCGACAGGCCGGAAACACCATATATTTT	NA	NA	TRBV15	TRBJ1-3
CASSLQPSGANVLTF	TGTGCCAGCAGCCTACAGCCCTCTGGGGCCAACGTCCTGACTTTC	NA	NA	TRBV7-3	TRBJ2-6
CSVEVQRGETQYF	TGCAGCGTTGAGGTCCAGCGGGGAGAGACCCAGTACTTC	TRBD2	few	TRBV29-1	TRBJ2-5